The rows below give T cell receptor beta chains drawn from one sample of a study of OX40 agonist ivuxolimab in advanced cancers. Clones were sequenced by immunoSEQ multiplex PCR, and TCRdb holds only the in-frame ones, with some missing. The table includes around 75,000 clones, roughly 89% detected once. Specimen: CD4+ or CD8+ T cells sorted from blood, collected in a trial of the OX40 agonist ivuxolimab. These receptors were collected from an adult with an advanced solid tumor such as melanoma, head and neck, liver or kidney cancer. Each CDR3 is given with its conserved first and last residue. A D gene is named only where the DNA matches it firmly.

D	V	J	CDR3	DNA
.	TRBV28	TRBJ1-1	CASSLGPPPPSAFF	TGTGCCAGCAGTTTAGGGCCCCCGCCCCCGTCAGCTTTCTTT
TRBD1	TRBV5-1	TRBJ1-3	CASSLQGAGGNTIYF	TGCGCCAGCAGCCTACAGGGGGCGGGTGGAAACACCATATATTTT
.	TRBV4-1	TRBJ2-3	CARADSTDTQYF	TGCGCCCGTGCCGATAGCACAGATACGCAGTATTTT
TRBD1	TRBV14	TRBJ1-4	CASSRQGIQATNEKLFF	TGTGCCAGCAGCCGACAGGGAATCCAGGCAACTAATGAAAAACTGTTTTTT
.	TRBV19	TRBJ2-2	CASNLANTGELFF	TGTGCCAGTAATCTGGCGAACACCGGGGAGCTGTTTTTT
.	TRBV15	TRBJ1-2	CATSPGGSGGYTF	TGTGCCACCAGTCCGGGGGGCTCGGGAGGCTACACCTTC
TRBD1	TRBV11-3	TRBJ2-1	CASSRGQGARNEQFF	TGTGCCAGCAGTAGGGGACAGGGGGCCCGCAATGAGCAGTTCTTC
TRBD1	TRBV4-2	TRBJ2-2	CASSPGTGGSSTGELFF	TGTGCCAGCAGCCCCGGGACAGGGGGCTCGAGCACCGGGGAGCTGTTTTTT
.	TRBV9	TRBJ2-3	CASSVAAGSTDTQYF	TGTGCCAGCAGCGTAGCGGCGGGATCCACAGATACGCAGTATTTT
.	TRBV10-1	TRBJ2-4	CASGFRDGHTKNIQYF	TGCGCCAGCGGGTTCCGGGACGGACATACCAAAAACATTCAGTACTTC
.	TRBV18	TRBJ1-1	CASSPPGGKNTEAFF	TGTGCCAGCTCACCACCGGGCGGGAAGAACACTGAAGCTTTCTTT
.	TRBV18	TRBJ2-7	CASSQGGSSYEQYF	TGTGCCAGCTCACAGGGGGGGAGCTCCTACGAGCAGTACTTC
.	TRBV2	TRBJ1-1	CASRYTGTPNTEAFF	TGTGCCAGCAGATATACCGGGACACCGAACACTGAAGCTTTCTTT
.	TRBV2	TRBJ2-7	CASTLGRYRMYF	TGTGCCAGCACCCTAGGGCGGTACCGGATGTACTTC
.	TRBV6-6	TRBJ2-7	CASSPQGYEQYF	TGTGCCAGCAGTCCACAGGGCTACGAGCAGTACTTC
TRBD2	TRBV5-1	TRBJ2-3	CASSSSIQLAGGPYTQYF	TGCGCCAGCAGCTCATCTATCCAACTAGCGGGGGGGCCATATACGCAGTATTTT